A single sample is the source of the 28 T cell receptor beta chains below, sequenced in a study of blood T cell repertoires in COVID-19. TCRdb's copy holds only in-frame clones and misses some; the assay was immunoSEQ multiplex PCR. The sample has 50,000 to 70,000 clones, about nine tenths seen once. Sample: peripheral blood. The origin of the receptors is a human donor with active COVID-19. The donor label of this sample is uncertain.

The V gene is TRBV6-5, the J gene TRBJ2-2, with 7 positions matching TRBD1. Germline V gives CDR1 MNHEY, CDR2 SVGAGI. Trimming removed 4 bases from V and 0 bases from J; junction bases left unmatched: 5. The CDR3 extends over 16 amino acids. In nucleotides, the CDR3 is TGTGCCAGCAGTTTAACAGGGGTGTCGAACACCGGGGAGCTGTTTTTT. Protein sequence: CASSLTGVSNTGELFF.

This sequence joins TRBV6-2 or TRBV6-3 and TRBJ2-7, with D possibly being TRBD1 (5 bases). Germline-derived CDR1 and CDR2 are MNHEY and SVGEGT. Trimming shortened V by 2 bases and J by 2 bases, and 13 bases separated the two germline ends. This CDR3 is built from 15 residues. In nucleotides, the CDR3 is TGTGCCAGCAGTTACGGGGCGAGTCGAACCTACGAGCAGTACTTC. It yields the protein CASSYGASRTYEQYF.

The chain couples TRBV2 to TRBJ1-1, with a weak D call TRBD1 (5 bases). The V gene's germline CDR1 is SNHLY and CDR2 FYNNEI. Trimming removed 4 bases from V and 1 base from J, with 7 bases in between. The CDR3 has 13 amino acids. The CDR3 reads CASSVGENTEAFF. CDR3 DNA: TGTGCCAGCAGTGTAGGGGAGAACACTGAAGCTTTCTTT.

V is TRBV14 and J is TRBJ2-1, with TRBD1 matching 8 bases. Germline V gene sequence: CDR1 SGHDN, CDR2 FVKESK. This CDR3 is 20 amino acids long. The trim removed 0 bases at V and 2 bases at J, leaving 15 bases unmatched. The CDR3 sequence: CASSQDGGTYQGAAYNEQFF. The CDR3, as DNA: TGTGCCAGCAGCCAAGATGGGGGGACTTACCAGGGGGCAGCCTACAATGAGCAGTTCTTC.

The CDR3 bases are TGTGCCAGCAGTACCCGGGGACTAGCGGGGGCGTACAATGAGCAGTTCTTC. It translates to CASSTRGLAGAYNEQFF. The rearrangement uses TRBV2 and TRBJ2-1, with 14 bases fitting TRBD2. J gave up 4 bases and V 5 bases, and 7 bases lay outside the gene matches. The germline V gene encodes CDR1 SNHLY and CDR2 FYNNEI. The CDR3 spans 17 residues.

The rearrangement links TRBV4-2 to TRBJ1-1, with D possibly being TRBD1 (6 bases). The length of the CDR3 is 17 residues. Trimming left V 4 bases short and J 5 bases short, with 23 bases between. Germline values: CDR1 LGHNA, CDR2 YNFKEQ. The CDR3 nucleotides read TGTGCCAGCAGCCGACTGGCCAACAGGGAGAGATTGACTGAAGCTTTCTTT. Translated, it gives CASSRLANRERLTEAFF.

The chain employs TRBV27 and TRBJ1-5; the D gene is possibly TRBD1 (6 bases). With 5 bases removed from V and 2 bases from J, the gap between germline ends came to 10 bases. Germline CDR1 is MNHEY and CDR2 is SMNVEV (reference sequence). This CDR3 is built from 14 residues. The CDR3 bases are TGTGCCAGCAGTATGGCAGGGGGCAATCAGCCCCAGCATTTT. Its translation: CASSMAGGNQPQHF.

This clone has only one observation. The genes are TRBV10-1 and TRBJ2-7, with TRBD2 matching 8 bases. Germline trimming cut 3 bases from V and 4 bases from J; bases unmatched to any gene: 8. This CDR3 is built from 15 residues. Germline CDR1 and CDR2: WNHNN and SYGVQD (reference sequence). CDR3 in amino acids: CASSDPGREGYEQYF. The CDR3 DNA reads TGCGCCAGCAGTGACCCCGGGAGGGAAGGGTACGAGCAGTACTTC.

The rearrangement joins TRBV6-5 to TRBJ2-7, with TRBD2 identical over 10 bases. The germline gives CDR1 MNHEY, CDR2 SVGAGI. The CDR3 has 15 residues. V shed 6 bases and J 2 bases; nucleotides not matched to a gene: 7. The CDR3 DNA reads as TGTGCCAGCAGCGCGGGACTAGCGAGTACCTACGAGCAGTACTTC. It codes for CASSAGLASTYEQYF.

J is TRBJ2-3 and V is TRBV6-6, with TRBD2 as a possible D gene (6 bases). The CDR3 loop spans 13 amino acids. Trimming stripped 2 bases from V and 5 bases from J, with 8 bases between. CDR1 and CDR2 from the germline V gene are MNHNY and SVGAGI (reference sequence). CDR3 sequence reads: CASSYMEGDTQYF. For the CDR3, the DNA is TGTGCCAGCAGTTACATGGAGGGAGATACGCAGTATTTT.

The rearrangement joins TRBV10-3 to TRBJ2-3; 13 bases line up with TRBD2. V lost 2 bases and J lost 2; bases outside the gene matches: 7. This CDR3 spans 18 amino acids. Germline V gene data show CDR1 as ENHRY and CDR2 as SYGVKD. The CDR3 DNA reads TGTGCCATCAGTGAGACCTGGACTAGCGGGGGCGACACAGATACGCAGTATTTT. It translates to CAISETWTSGGDTDTQYF.

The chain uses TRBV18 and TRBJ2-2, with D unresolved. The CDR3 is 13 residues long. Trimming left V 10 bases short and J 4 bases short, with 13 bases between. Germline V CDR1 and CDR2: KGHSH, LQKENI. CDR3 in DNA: TGTGCCACCTCCGTTCGGTCCACCGGGGAGCTGTTTTTT. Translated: CATSVRSTGELFF. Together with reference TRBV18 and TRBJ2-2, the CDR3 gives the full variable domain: NAGVMQNPRHLVRRRGQEARLRCSPMKGHSHVYWYRQLPEEGLKFMVYLQKENIIDESGMPKERFSAEFPKEGPSILRIQQVVRGDSAAYFCATSVRSTGELFFGEGSRLTVL.

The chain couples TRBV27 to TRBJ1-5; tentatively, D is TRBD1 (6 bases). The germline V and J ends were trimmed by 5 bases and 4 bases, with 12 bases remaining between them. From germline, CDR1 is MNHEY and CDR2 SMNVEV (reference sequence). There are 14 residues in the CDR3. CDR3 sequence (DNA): TGTGCCAGCAGTCCGGACAGAACAAATCAGCCCCAGCATTTT. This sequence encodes CASSPDRTNQPQHF.

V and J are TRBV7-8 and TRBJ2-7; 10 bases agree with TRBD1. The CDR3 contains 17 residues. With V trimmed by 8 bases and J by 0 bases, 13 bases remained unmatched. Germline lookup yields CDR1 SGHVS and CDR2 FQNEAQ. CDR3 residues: CASLDRGLPRSSYEQYF. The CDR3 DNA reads TGTGCCAGCCTCGACAGGGGGCTCCCTAGGAGCTCCTACGAGCAGTACTTC.

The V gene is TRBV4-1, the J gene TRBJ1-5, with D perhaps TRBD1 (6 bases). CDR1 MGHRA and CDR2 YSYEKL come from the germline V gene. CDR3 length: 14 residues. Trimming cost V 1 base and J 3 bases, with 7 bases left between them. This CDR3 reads CASSQGTANQPQHF. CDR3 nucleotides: TGCGCCAGCAGCCAAGGGACAGCCAATCAGCCCCAGCATTTT.

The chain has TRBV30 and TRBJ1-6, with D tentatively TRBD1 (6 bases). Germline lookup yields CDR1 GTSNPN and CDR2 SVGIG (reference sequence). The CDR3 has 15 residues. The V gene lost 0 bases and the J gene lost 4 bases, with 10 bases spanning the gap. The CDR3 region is CAWSVQGRYNSPLHF. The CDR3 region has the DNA TGTGCCTGGAGTGTACAGGGTAGATATAATTCACCCCTCCACTTT. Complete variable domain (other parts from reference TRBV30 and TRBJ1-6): SQTIHQWPATLVQPVGSPLSLECTVEGTSNPNLYWYRQAAGRGLQLLFYSVGIGQISSEVPQNLSASRPQDRQFILSSKKLLLSDSGFYLCAWSVQGRYNSPLHFGNGTRLTVT.

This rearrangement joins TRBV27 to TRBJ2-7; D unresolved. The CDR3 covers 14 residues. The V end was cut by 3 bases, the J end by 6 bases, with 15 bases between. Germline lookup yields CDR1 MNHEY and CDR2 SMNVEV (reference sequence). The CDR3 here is CASSFLLGLSEQYF. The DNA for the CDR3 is TGTGCCAGCAGTTTCCTACTTGGTCTATCCGAGCAGTACTTC.

CDR3: CASSQDRGLAGAHYEQYF. CDR3 nucleotide sequence: TGTGCCAGCAGCCAAGACAGGGGACTAGCGGGGGCCCACTACGAGCAGTACTTC. V and J are TRBV3-1 (or the pseudogene TRBV3-2) and TRBJ2-7; 14 nucleotides match TRBD2. The germline V gene encodes CDR1 LGHDT and CDR2 YNNKEL (reference sequence). Trimming cost V 0 bases and J 3 bases; bases outside gene matches: 7. The CDR3 consists of 18 residues.

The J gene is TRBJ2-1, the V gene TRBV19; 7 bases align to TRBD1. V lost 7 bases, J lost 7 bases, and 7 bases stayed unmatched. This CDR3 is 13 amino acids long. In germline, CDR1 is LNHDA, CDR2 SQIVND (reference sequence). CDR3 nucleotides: TGTGCCAGTACCACGACAGGGTGGAATGAGCAGTTCTTC. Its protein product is CASTTTGWNEQFF.

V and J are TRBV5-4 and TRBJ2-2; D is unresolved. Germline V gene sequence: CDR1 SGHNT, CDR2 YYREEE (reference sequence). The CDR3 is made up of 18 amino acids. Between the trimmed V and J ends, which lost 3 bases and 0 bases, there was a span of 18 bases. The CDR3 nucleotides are TGTGCCAGCAGCTCCCCCATCGGGTCTTTAACGAACACCGGGGAGCTGTTTTTT. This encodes CASSSPIGSLTNTGELFF.

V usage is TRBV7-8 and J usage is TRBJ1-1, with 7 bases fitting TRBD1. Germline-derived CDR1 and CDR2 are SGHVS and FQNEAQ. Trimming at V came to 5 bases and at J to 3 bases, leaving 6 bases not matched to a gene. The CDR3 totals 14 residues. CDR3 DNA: TGTGCCAGCAGCCCCCGACAGGGAGACACTGAAGCTTTCTTT. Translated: CASSPRQGDTEAFF.

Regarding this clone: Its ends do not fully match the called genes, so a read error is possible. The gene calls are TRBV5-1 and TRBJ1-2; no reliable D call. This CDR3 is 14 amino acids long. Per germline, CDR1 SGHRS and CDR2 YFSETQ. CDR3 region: CASSWTGSPEGYAF. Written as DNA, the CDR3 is TGCGCCAGCAGCTGGACGGGGAGTCCAGAGGGCTACGCCTTC.

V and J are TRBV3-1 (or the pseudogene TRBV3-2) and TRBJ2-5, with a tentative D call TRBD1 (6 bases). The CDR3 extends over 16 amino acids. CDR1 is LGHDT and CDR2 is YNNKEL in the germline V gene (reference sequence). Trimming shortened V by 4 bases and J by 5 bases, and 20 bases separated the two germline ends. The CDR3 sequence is CASSLRGRGEGETQYF. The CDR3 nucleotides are TGTGCCAGCAGCCTCCGGGGCAGGGGTGAAGGGGAGACCCAGTACTTC.

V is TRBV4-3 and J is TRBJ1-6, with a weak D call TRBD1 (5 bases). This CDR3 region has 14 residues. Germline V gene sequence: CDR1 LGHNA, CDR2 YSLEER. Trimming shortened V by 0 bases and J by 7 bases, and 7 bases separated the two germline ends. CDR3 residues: CASSQDRGNSPLHF. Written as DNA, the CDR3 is TGCGCCAGCAGCCAAGATCGGGGGAATTCACCCCTCCACTTT.

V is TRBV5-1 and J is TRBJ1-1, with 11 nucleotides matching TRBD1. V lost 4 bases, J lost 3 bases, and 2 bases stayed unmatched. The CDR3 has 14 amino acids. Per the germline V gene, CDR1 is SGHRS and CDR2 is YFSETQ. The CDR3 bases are TGCGCCAGCAGCAGGGACAGGGGGGACACTGAAGCTTTCTTT. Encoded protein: CASSRDRGDTEAFF.

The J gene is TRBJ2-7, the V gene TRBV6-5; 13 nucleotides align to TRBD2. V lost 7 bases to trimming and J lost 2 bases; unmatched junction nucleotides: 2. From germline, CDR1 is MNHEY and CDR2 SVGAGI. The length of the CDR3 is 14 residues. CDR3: CASKGLAGAYEQYF. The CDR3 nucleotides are TGTGCCAGCAAAGGACTAGCGGGAGCCTACGAGCAGTACTTC.

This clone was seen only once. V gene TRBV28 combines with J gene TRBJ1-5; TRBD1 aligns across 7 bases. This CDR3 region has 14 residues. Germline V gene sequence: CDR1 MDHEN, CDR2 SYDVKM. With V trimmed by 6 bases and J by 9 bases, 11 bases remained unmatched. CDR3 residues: CASRTGIAGWPQHF. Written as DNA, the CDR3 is TGTGCCAGCAGGACAGGGATCGCCGGATGGCCCCAGCATTTT.

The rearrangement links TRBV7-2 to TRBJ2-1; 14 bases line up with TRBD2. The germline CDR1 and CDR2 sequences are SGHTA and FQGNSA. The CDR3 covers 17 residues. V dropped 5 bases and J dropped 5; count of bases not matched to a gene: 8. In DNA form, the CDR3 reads TGTGCCAGCAGCATTCGGACTAGCGGGAGGCATAACAATGAGCAGTTCTTC. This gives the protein CASSIRTSGRHNNEQFF. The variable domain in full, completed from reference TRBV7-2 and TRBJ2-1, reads GAGVSQSPSNKVTEKGKDVELRCDPISGHTALYWYRQSLGQGLEFLIYFQGNSAPDKSGLPSDRFSAERTGGSVSTLTIQRTQQEDSAVYLCASSIRTSGRHNNEQFFGPGTRLTVL.